The rows below give T cell receptor beta chains drawn from one sample of a study of blood T cell repertoires in COVID-19. Some clones are missing from TCRdb's copy, which holds only in-frame ones; the method was immunoSEQ multiplex PCR. The sample yields 150,000 or so clones, about 85% seen once. Sequenced material: peripheral blood. The source is a man aged 60 to 69 with COVID-19, enrolled during active disease. CDR3s include the opening cysteine and the closing phenylalanine or tryptophan. The D gene is left open where the match is weak. Not all rows give a size; the values are once, few, many and, for expanded clones, a class.

d_gene	abundance	j_gene	v_gene	CDR3nt	CDR3aa
TRBD1	NA	TRBJ2-7	TRBV27	TGTGCCAGCAGTTTGGGACAGGGGGCCCACGAGCAGTACTTC	CASSLGQGAHEQYF
NA	NA	TRBJ1-5	TRBV19	TGTGCCAGTAGTACCCTCCCCGGCAATCAGCCCCAGCATTTT	CASSTLPGNQPQHF
TRBD2	once	TRBJ2-1	TRBV18	TGTGCCAGCTCACCTGGGACTAGCGAGCTCAATGAGCAGTTCTTC	CASSPGTSELNEQFF
TRBD1	NA	TRBJ2-3	TRBV5-1	TGCGCCAGCAGCAGGGTGGGACAGGATACGCAGTATTTT	CASSRVGQDTQYF
NA	NA	TRBJ1-1	TRBV14	TGTGCCAGCAGCCAAGCACAGACGTCTGAAGCTTTCTTT	CASSQAQTSEAFF
TRBD1	NA	TRBJ1-6	TRBV28	TGTGCCAGCAGTCATGGGGGACAGGAGTATTCACCCCTCCACTTT	CASSHGGQEYSPLHF
TRBD1	NA	TRBJ1-1	TRBV3-1/TRBV3-2	TGTGCCAGCAGCCAAGAAGGGACAGCTAACACTGAAGCTTTCTTT	CASSQEGTANTEAFF
NA	few	TRBJ1-2	TRBV4-1	TGCGCCAGCAGCCAAGCGGACGGGGTCGAATATGGCTACACCTTC	CASSQADGVEYGYTF
TRBD2	NA	TRBJ2-2	TRBV4-2	TGTGCCAGCAGCCGAACTAGCGGGAGAGACACCGGGGAGCTGTTTTTT	CASSRTSGRDTGELFF
TRBD2	NA	TRBJ2-7	TRBV4-2	TGTGCCAGCAGCCAAGAGCGGGGCGGGACTAGCTCTGTCTACGAGCAGTACTTC	CASSQERGGTSSVYEQYF
NA	once	TRBJ1-1	TRBV7-9	TGTGCCAGCATGCCCACAGCCATTTTCGCTGAAGCTTTCTTT	CASMPTAIFAEAFF
NA	NA	TRBJ2-1	TRBV6-5	TGTGCCAGCACCTCTACTGCCACCCGCAATGAGCAGTTCTTC	CASTSTATRNEQFF
TRBD2	few	TRBJ2-7	TRBV6-2/TRBV6-3	TGTGCCAGCAGTACAAGACTAGCGGGTTTATCCTACGAGCAGTACTTC	CASSTRLAGLSYEQYF
NA	NA	TRBJ1-2	TRBV6-1	TGTGCCAGCAGTGAAGCGCGTCGACAGGCGTACTATGGCTACACCTTC	CASSEARRQAYYGYTF
NA	NA	TRBJ1-3	TRBV6-2/TRBV6-3	TGTGCCAGCAGTTACTCGGGTGCTAGCTCTGGAAACACCATATATTTT	CASSYSGASSGNTIYF
NA	once	TRBJ1-5	TRBV24-1	TGTGCCACCAGTGATCGGACACTCGCCGCTGGCGAGCCCCAGCATTTT	CATSDRTLAAGEPQHF
NA	NA	TRBJ1-5	TRBV7-2	TGTGCCAGCAGCGCGTGGGGGCTTAGCAATCAGCCCCAGCATTTT	CASSAWGLSNQPQHF
TRBD1	NA	TRBJ1-4	TRBV25-1	TGTGCCAGCAGCGGACAGGGGGGTTATTTGAGTGAAAAACTGTTTTTT	CASSGQGGYLSEKLFF
NA	NA	TRBJ2-7	TRBV11-2	TGTGCCAGCAGCTTAGATTCGGGCGAGCAGTACTTC	CASSLDSGEQYF
TRBD1	NA	TRBJ1-2	TRBV3-1/TRBV3-2	TGTGCCAGCAGCTCCCGGGACAGAGGCGCCTATGGCTACACCTTC	CASSSRDRGAYGYTF
NA	NA	TRBJ1-2	TRBV4-2	TGTGCCAGCAGCCAAGCGACAGAATCCTATGGCTACACCTTC	CASSQATESYGYTF
TRBD1	NA	TRBJ1-1	TRBV19	TGTGCCAGTATTTTGAGGGGGGACAGGGGTATGAACACTGAAGCTTTCTTT	CASILRGDRGMNTEAFF
TRBD2	NA	TRBJ2-7	TRBV19	TGTGCCAGTCGAGAGACAGGGACTAGCGGGTACTACGAGCAGTACTTC	CASRETGTSGYYEQYF
TRBD2	once	TRBJ2-7	TRBV7-8	TGTGCCAGCAGACCAGAACTAGCGGGGTGGTCTGGGCAGTACTTC	CASRPELAGWSGQYF
NA	NA	TRBJ2-7	TRBV5-6	TGTGCCAGCGTGGGGCAATCTCACGAGCAGTACTTC	CASVGQSHEQYF
TRBD1	NA	TRBJ1-5	TRBV30	TGTGCCTGGGAGACAGGGACAAATCAGCCCCAGCATTTT	CAWETGTNQPQHF
TRBD1	NA	TRBJ1-3	TRBV18	TGTGCCAGCTCAAATCTCCGGGACAGGGGAACGAGTTCTGGAAACACCATATATTTT	CASSNLRDRGTSSGNTIYF
TRBD2	few	TRBJ2-1	TRBV6-5	TGTGCCACACTGAGCGGGGGACCCACGGATGAGCAGTTCTTC	CATLSGGPTDEQFF
NA	NA	TRBJ1-1	TRBV7-9	TGTGCCAGCAGCTTACGGCAGGCTATAAACACTGAAGCTTTCTTT	CASSLRQAINTEAFF
TRBD1	NA	TRBJ2-1	TRBV9	TGTGCCAGCAGCGCCCGGGACAGGGGGTACAATGAGCAGTTCTTC	CASSARDRGYNEQFF
NA	NA	TRBJ1-2	TRBV5-1	TGCGCCAGCAGCTCTTCCGACAGTTTCTCTGTCTATGGCTACACCTTC	CASSSSDSFSVYGYTF
NA	NA	TRBJ1-4	TRBV5-1	TGCGCCAGCAGCTTGCAGGGTATTAATGAAAAACTGTTTTTT	CASSLQGINEKLFF
TRBD2	NA	TRBJ2-1	TRBV4-3	TGCGCCAGCAGCCAAGATTCGGGGGGGTACAATGAGCAGTTCTTC	CASSQDSGGYNEQFF
TRBD1	NA	TRBJ1-6	TRBV6-5	TGTGCCAGCTCCGACAGGGGAGGTTCACCCCTCCACTTT	CASSDRGGSPLHF
NA	NA	TRBJ2-7	TRBV7-2	TGTGCCAGCAGCTCACGACAGGCCCTCTCCTACGAGCAGTACTTC	CASSSRQALSYEQYF
TRBD1	NA	TRBJ2-2	TRBV7-2	TGTGCCAGCAGCTTGGGCAGGGGGCGCAGCGGGGAGCTGTTTTTT	CASSLGRGRSGELFF
NA	NA	TRBJ1-3	TRBV28	TGTGCCTCGGGGGGGGATAGAAACACCATATATTTT	CASGGDRNTIYF
NA	NA	TRBJ1-2	TRBV15	TGTGCCGTGGCCCCGGGTCCCTATGGCTACACCTTC	CAVAPGPYGYTF
NA	NA	TRBJ1-5	TRBV21-1	TGTGCCAGCAGCAACTTCTGTCAGCCCCAGCATTTT	CASSNFCQPQHF
NA	NA	TRBJ2-1	TRBV19	TGTGCCAGTAGCCGAGTCGGGAAGGTTGTCGATGAGCAGTTCTTC	CASSRVGKVVDEQFF
NA	NA	TRBJ2-3	TRBV2	TGTGCCAGCAGTATACAGGGCATCACAGATACGCAGTATTTT	CASSIQGITDTQYF
NA	NA	TRBJ1-2	TRBV7-9	TGTGCCAGCAGCTTATCCGCGGGAACTAACTATGGCTACACCTTC	CASSLSAGTNYGYTF
NA	NA	TRBJ2-1	TRBV7-2	TGTGCCAGCAGCTTAGGAGTCGACAATGAGCAGTTCTTC	CASSLGVDNEQFF
NA	NA	TRBJ1-5	TRBV28	TGTGCCAGCAGCCCCCCGGGTCCGGCGGGTCAGCCCCAGCATTTT	CASSPPGPAGQPQHF
NA	few	TRBJ1-2	TRBV7-9	TGTGCCAGCAGCTTAGCTTTACAGGGTTATGGCTACACCTTC	CASSLALQGYGYTF
TRBD1	once	TRBJ1-1	TRBV6-5	TGTGCCAGCAGAGACAAACAGGGGGCGCGCACTGAAGCTTTCTTT	CASRDKQGARTEAFF
NA	NA	TRBJ2-1	TRBV6-5	TGTGCCAGCAGTTACCGAGCGTTTCCTTCCTACAATGAGCAGTTCTTC	CASSYRAFPSYNEQFF
TRBD2	NA	TRBJ2-3	TRBV19	TGTGCCAGCTTGGGACTAGCGGGAAATTCAGATACGCAGTATTTT	CASLGLAGNSDTQYF
NA	few	TRBJ2-4	TRBV7-3	TGTGCCAGCAGCAAAATACATCGGACAGAGGGCAAAAACATTCAGTACTTC	CASSKIHRTEGKNIQYF
TRBD2	NA	TRBJ2-2	TRBV7-9	TGTGCCAGCAGCTTAGGATTCGGGACTACCAACACCGGGGAGCTGTTTTTT	CASSLGFGTTNTGELFF
NA	NA	TRBJ2-2	TRBV21-1	TGTGCCAGCGGACGCGGACAGGGTGTCGACACCGGGGAGCTGTTTTTT	CASGRGQGVDTGELFF
NA	NA	TRBJ1-1	TRBV19	TGTGCCAGTAGTACACGACGGGACATTAGACCGAACACTGAAGCTTTCTTT	CASSTRRDIRPNTEAFF
NA	NA	TRBJ1-3	TRBV19	TGTGCCAGTAGTTCGCTAGTCGGAAGCTCTGGAAACACCATATATTTT	CASSSLVGSSGNTIYF
TRBD2	NA	TRBJ2-5	TRBV18	TGTGCCAGCTCAGTCGGCGGGGGGTCGGAGACCCAGTACTTC	CASSVGGGSETQYF
TRBD1	NA	TRBJ1-1	TRBV19	TGTGCCAGTAGTACAATGCAGGGGGCTACGGACACTGAAGCTTTCTTT	CASSTMQGATDTEAFF
NA	NA	TRBJ2-1	TRBV11-3	TGTGCCAGCAGCTTAGACCACACTAGCAATGAGCAGTTCTTC	CASSLDHTSNEQFF
TRBD1	NA	TRBJ1-1	TRBV3-1/TRBV3-2	TGTGCCAGCAGCCATCGGGACAGCCGCAGTGAAGCTTTCTTT	CASSHRDSRSEAFF
NA	NA	TRBJ1-6	TRBV6-2/TRBV6-3	TGTGCCAGCAGTTACATTCAGTCCAATTCACCCCTCCACTTT	CASSYIQSNSPLHF